This T cell receptor beta chain was recovered during a study of human T cells and chemical hapten exposure. The library put unique molecular identifiers onto individual cDNA molecules. TCRdb reprocessed the RACE reads with MiXCR, giving one entry per CDR3 protein. Among some 180,000 distinct CDR3 sequences listed, around 25% were seen once. Indicated time point: patch test 3, about 24 weeks after DPC sensitization. Treatment indicated: therapeutic diphenylcyclopropenone sensitization with weekly scalp DPC. Ahead of each patch test application, blood was drawn. The CDR3 length is 13 residues. Germline loops: CDR1 SQVTM, CDR2 ANQGSEA. V gave up 7 bases and J gave up 4 bases; unmatched junction bases: 5.

This clonotype was sampled from a woman in her forties with alopecia areata. Some clones in this sample may be carry-over from other donors' samples. The sample was whole blood, taken in connection with sensitization to the hapten diphenylcyclopropenone (DPC). This chain uses TRBV29-1 with TRBJ2-5, with 11 bases identical to TRBD2. CDR3 residues: CSGSLAGGETQYF. DNA for the CDR3: TGCAGCGGAAGCCTAGCGGGAGGAGAGACCCAGTACTTC.